This is a list of T cell receptor beta chains from one sample in a study of blood T cell repertoires in COVID-19. Assay: immunoSEQ multiplex PCR; the TCRdb copy retains only in-frame clones and omits some. This sample yields about 130,000 clones, of which roughly four fifths are seen a single time; more than 3% belongs to the top ten. Sequencing was performed on peripheral blood. These receptor sequences come from a woman aged 45-60 years with acute or convalescent COVID-19. Both conserved end residues are part of each CDR3. Each record gives: J gene, V gene, clone size, D gene, CDR3 DNA, CDR3 protein. The D gene is left open where the match is weak. The listing skips clone size in some rows; elsewhere it reads once, few, many or a size class.

j_call: TRBJ2-5; v_call: TRBV3-1/TRBV3-2; clone_size: -; d_call: -; cdr3_nt: TGTGCCAGCTCTAGGTCCTCAGAGACCCAGTACTTC; cdr3_aa: CASSRSSETQYF
j_call: TRBJ2-1; v_call: TRBV7-2; clone_size: -; d_call: TRBD2; cdr3_nt: TGTGCCAGCAGCTCCTTCGGGGGTAGCGGGGTGTTCAATGAGCAGTTCTTC; cdr3_aa: CASSSFGGSGVFNEQFF
j_call: TRBJ2-7; v_call: TRBV30; clone_size: -; d_call: TRBD2; cdr3_nt: TGTGCCTGGAGTAGATCCAGCGGGATTTACGAGCAGTACTTC; cdr3_aa: CAWSRSSGIYEQYF
j_call: TRBJ2-7; v_call: TRBV11-2; clone_size: -; d_call: -; cdr3_nt: TGTGCCAGCAGGATCGATAGGGGTTTGGGCGAGCAGTACTTC; cdr3_aa: CASRIDRGLGEQYF
j_call: TRBJ2-2; v_call: TRBV2; clone_size: -; d_call: -; cdr3_nt: TGTGCCAGCCAGGGAACCGGGGAGCTGTTTTTT; cdr3_aa: CASQGTGELFF
j_call: TRBJ2-5; v_call: TRBV7-8; clone_size: -; d_call: -; cdr3_nt: TGTGCCAGCAGCTTGTACAGGGTCCAAGAGACCCAGTACTTC; cdr3_aa: CASSLYRVQETQYF
j_call: TRBJ1-6; v_call: TRBV7-9; clone_size: -; d_call: -; cdr3_nt: TGTGCCAGCAGCGAAACAGGGCAAGGGAATTCACCCCTCCACTTT; cdr3_aa: CASSETGQGNSPLHF
j_call: TRBJ2-6; v_call: TRBV2; clone_size: -; d_call: TRBD1; cdr3_nt: TGTGCCAGCAGTCGAGGGACAGGGGGGGCCAACGTCCTGACTTTC; cdr3_aa: CASSRGTGGANVLTF
j_call: TRBJ1-4; v_call: TRBV7-9; clone_size: many; d_call: TRBD1; cdr3_nt: TGTGCCAGCAGCCCGAGTCCCGGGACAGGGGGCGAGGATGAAAAACTGTTTTTT; cdr3_aa: CASSPSPGTGGEDEKLFF
j_call: TRBJ1-4; v_call: TRBV19; clone_size: -; d_call: TRBD1; cdr3_nt: TGTGCCAGTAGTCCACAGGGGGTTGGTGAAAAACTGTTTTTT; cdr3_aa: CASSPQGVGEKLFF
j_call: TRBJ2-1; v_call: TRBV30; clone_size: -; d_call: TRBD2; cdr3_nt: TGTGCCTGGAGTAGCGGGGGGCCCTATGAGCAGTTCTTC; cdr3_aa: CAWSSGGPYEQFF
j_call: TRBJ1-1; v_call: TRBV18; clone_size: once; d_call: TRBD1; cdr3_nt: TGTGCCAGCTCACTGGGACAGAGAGACGAAGCTTTCTTT; cdr3_aa: CASSLGQRDEAFF
j_call: TRBJ2-1; v_call: TRBV30; clone_size: -; d_call: -; cdr3_nt: TGTGCCTGGGGCGGGATGAACAGTGAGCAGTTCTTC; cdr3_aa: CAWGGMNSEQFF
j_call: TRBJ2-4; v_call: TRBV6-1; clone_size: -; d_call: TRBD1; cdr3_nt: TGTGCCAGCAGTGAAGCGCAGGACAGGGGGGACATTCAGTACTTC; cdr3_aa: CASSEAQDRGDIQYF
j_call: TRBJ2-5; v_call: TRBV28; clone_size: few; d_call: TRBD2; cdr3_nt: TGTGCCAGCGTAGCGGGAGATGAGACCCAGTACTTC; cdr3_aa: CASVAGDETQYF
j_call: TRBJ1-5; v_call: TRBV7-3; clone_size: -; d_call: -; cdr3_nt: TGTGCCAGCAGCTCGGACAGAAATCAGCCCCAGCATTTT; cdr3_aa: CASSSDRNQPQHF
j_call: TRBJ1-5; v_call: TRBV10-3; clone_size: -; d_call: -; cdr3_nt: TGTGCCATCAGTGAGGTCAGGGGTGGCAATCAGCCCCAGCATTTT; cdr3_aa: CAISEVRGGNQPQHF
j_call: TRBJ1-5; v_call: TRBV19; clone_size: few; d_call: -; cdr3_nt: TGTGCCAGTAGTATTTTCTCGGGGGGCCATCAGCCCCAGCATTTT; cdr3_aa: CASSIFSGGHQPQHF
j_call: TRBJ2-1; v_call: TRBV13; clone_size: -; d_call: TRBD2; cdr3_nt: TGTGCCACCTCGGGAGGACTAGTGGGTAATGAGCAGTTCTTC; cdr3_aa: CATSGGLVGNEQFF
j_call: TRBJ2-7; v_call: TRBV27; clone_size: -; d_call: -; cdr3_nt: TGTGCCAGCAGTCCCCGACACCTTAGCTCCTACGAGCAGTACTTC; cdr3_aa: CASSPRHLSSYEQYF
j_call: TRBJ2-2; v_call: TRBV2; clone_size: few; d_call: TRBD1; cdr3_nt: TGTGCCAGCAGTGAGCGACAGGGCGACACCGGGGAGCTGTTTTTT; cdr3_aa: CASSERQGDTGELFF
j_call: TRBJ1-1; v_call: TRBV2; clone_size: -; d_call: -; cdr3_nt: TGTGCCAGCAGCTACGGGATGAACACTGAAGCTTTCTTT; cdr3_aa: CASSYGMNTEAFF
j_call: TRBJ2-1; v_call: TRBV7-9; clone_size: -; d_call: -; cdr3_nt: TGTGCCAGCAGCTTAGTTCCACAGGGTGGGAATGAGCAGTTCTTC; cdr3_aa: CASSLVPQGGNEQFF
j_call: TRBJ1-3; v_call: TRBV3-1/TRBV3-2; clone_size: -; d_call: -; cdr3_nt: TGTGCCAGCAGCCCGGTCGTCTCTGGAAACACCATATATTTT; cdr3_aa: CASSPVVSGNTIYF